This entry lists 15 T cell receptor beta chains sequenced from one sample in a study of radiotherapy plus CTLA-4 blockade in lung cancer. Clones were sequenced by immunoSEQ multiplex PCR, and TCRdb holds only the in-frame ones, with some missing. The sample has 40,000 to 60,000 clones, 75% to 90% seen once. Here the sequenced sample was peripheral blood, taken from a patient treated with radiotherapy plus ipilimumab. The receptors derive from a human donor with non-small cell lung cancer that progressed on radiotherapy plus ipilimumab. Some clones in this sample may be carry-over from other donors' samples.

The V and J genes are TRBV29-1 and TRBJ2-7; D is perhaps TRBD2 (5 bases). V lost 3 bases to trimming and J lost 0 bases, with 12 bases between them. CDR1 and CDR2 (germline): SQVTM, ANQGSEA. CDR3 length: 14 amino acids. The DNA of the CDR3 is TGCAGCGTTGAGGTCCCGGGGAGCTCCTACGAGCAGTACTTC. Amino acids: CSVEVPGSSYEQYF.

The J gene is TRBJ1-4, the V gene TRBV30; the D is unclear. Germline V gene lookup returns CDR1 GTSNPN and CDR2 SVGIG (reference sequence). V was clipped by 1 base and J by 8 bases, with 14 bases between them. This CDR3 contains 14 residues. CDR3 coding DNA: TGTGCCTGGAGTGGCCTGCCCAGTCAAGAAAAACTGTTTTTT. Translated, it gives CAWSGLPSQEKLFF.

Written as DNA, the CDR3 is TGTGCCAGCAGCCCGCCGGGGAGGGGAGGGCAGCCCCAGCATTTT. This codes for CASSPPGRGGQPQHF. The chain is built from TRBV7-8 and TRBJ1-5, with D possibly matching TRBD1 (5 bases). V lost 5 bases and J lost 7, with 18 bases in between. The germline V gene has CDR1 SGHVS and CDR2 FQNEAQ. The CDR3 contains 15 residues. Together with reference TRBV7-8 and TRBJ1-5, the CDR3 gives the full variable domain: GAGVSQSPRYKVAKRGQDVALRCDPISGHVSLFWYQQALGQGPEFLTYFQNEAQLDKSGLPSDRFFAERPEGSVSTLKIQRTQQEDSAVYLCASSPPGRGGQPQHFGDGTRLSIL.

This rearrangement joins TRBV2 to TRBJ2-7, with TRBD1 as a possible D gene (6 bases). The CDR3 has 13 residues. V lost 4 bases to trimming and J lost 5 bases, with 12 bases between them. From germline, CDR1 is SNHLY and CDR2 FYNNEI. The CDR3 DNA reads TGTGCCAGCAGTGGGACAGCAGACCACGAGCAGTACTTC. It translates to CASSGTADHEQYF. The full variable domain, in which reference TRBV2 and TRBJ2-7 provide the parts outside the CDR3, is EPEVTQTPSHQVTQMGQEVILRCVPISNHLYFYWYRQILGQKVEFLVSFYNNEISEKSEIFDDQFSVERPDGSNFTLKIRSTKLEDSAMYFCASSGTADHEQYFGPGTRLTVT.

CDR3 bases: TGTGCCAGCAGCACTAAACTAGCGGGAAACAACGAGCAGTACTTC. Residues: CASSTKLAGNNEQYF. The chain employs TRBV9 and TRBJ2-7; 10 bases agree with TRBD2. CDR1 and CDR2 from the germline V gene are SGDLS and YYNGEE. V lost 4 bases to trimming and J lost 5 bases; unmatched junction nucleotides: 9. The CDR3 runs to 15 residues. The full variable domain, rest sourced from reference TRBV9 and TRBJ2-7, is DSGVTQTPKHLITATGQRVTLRCSPRSGDLSVYWYQQSLDQGLQFLIQYYNGEERAKGNILERFSAQQFPDLHSELNLSSLELGDSALYFCASSTKLAGNNEQYFGPGTRLTVT.

The V and J genes are TRBV27 and TRBJ2-2; 8 nucleotides agree with TRBD1. Germline V lookup: CDR1 MNHEY, CDR2 SMNVEV (reference sequence). This CDR3 is 15 amino acids long. Trimming at V came to 5 bases and at J to 6 bases, leaving 8 bases not matched to a gene. The CDR3 sequence: CASSPTDRVAGELFF. The CDR3, as DNA: TGTGCCAGCAGTCCGACGGACAGGGTAGCCGGGGAGCTGTTTTTT.

V is TRBV25-1 and J is TRBJ1-1; 7 bases match TRBD1. The CDR3 contains 18 residues. Germline loops: CDR1 MGHDK, CDR2 SYGVNS. Unmatched junction bases numbered 16, after V lost 2 bases and J lost 4 bases. The CDR3 coding sequence is TGTGCCAGCAGTGAAAAGCCCGGGACAGATTACGGCATCACTGAAGCTTTCTTT. This codes for CASSEKPGTDYGITEAFF.

The chain joins TRBV18 to TRBJ2-3; perhaps TRBD1 as D (5 bases). From germline, CDR1 is KGHSH and CDR2 LQKENI. The length of the CDR3 is 16 residues. V lost 3 bases and J 2 bases, leaving 15 bases between the germline ends. CDR3: CASSPWQQDYTDTQYF. In DNA, the CDR3 is TGTGCCAGCTCACCGTGGCAACAGGATTACACAGATACGCAGTATTTT.

The chain carries TRBV2 and TRBJ2-4; maybe TRBD2 (6 bases). This CDR3 spans 13 amino acids. V gave up 6 bases and J gave up 10 bases, with 16 bases separating them. Germline loops: CDR1 SNHLY, CDR2 FYNNEI. CDR3 amino acids: CASRTGTGEIQYF. Here the CDR3 DNA reads TGTGCCAGCAGGACCGGGACGGGAGAGATTCAGTACTTC.

The V and J genes are TRBV30 and TRBJ2-3; the D is unclear. Trimming stripped 1 base from V and 6 bases from J, with 11 bases between. The CDR3 has 13 amino acids. Germline V gene data show CDR1 as GTSNPN and CDR2 as SVGIG (reference sequence). This CDR3 reads CAWSGLDFDTQYF. Written as DNA, the CDR3 is TGTGCCTGGAGTGGACTCGACTTTGATACGCAGTATTTT. Drawing the rest from reference TRBV30 and TRBJ2-3, the complete variable domain is SQTIHQWPATLVQPVGSPLSLECTVEGTSNPNLYWYRQAAGRGLQLLFYSVGIGQISSEVPQNLSASRPQDRQFILSSKKLLLSDSGFYLCAWSGLDFDTQYFGPGTRLTVL.

The chain employs TRBV7-9 and TRBJ2-4; TRBD2 aligns across 9 bases. CDR1 is SEHNR and CDR2 is FQNEAQ in the germline V gene (reference sequence). The CDR3 covers 18 residues. V lost 5 bases to trimming and J lost 4 bases; unmatched junction nucleotides: 15. The DNA for the CDR3 is TGTGCCAGCAGCCAACCCTTTCGACTAGCGGAAACAAAAAACATTCAGTACTTC. It is translated as CASSQPFRLAETKNIQYF.

The V call is TRBV7-3, the J call TRBJ2-7, with D uncertain. Germline loops: CDR1 SGHTA, CDR2 FQGTGA. The CDR3 is made up of 13 amino acids. Between the trimmed V and J ends, which lost 1 base and 5 bases, there was a span of 9 bases. The CDR3 DNA is TGTGCCAGCAGCTTAATATCTCAGGACGAGCAGTACTTC. Its translation is CASSLISQDEQYF.

In its sample, this clone was seen a few times. J is TRBJ1-2 and V is TRBV5-4, with TRBD1 matching 7 bases. J lost 12 bases, V lost 3 bases, and 8 bases had no gene match. This CDR3 is 12 amino acids long. Germline V gene sequence: CDR1 SGHNT, CDR2 YYREEE (reference sequence). CDR3 coding DNA: TGTGCCAGCAGCTCGATTCGGGACAGTAACACCTTC. Translation gives CASSSIRDSNTF.

The J gene is TRBJ1-2, the V gene TRBV11-2, with TRBD1 identical over 9 bases. The V gene end was trimmed by 3 bases and the J gene end by 4 bases; junction bases not matched to a gene: 12. CDR1 is SGHAT, CDR2 FQNNGV, per germline. The CDR3 loop spans 17 amino acids. Written as DNA, the CDR3 is TGTGCCAGCAGCTTTCGTCCGGGACAGGGAGACTCCTATGGCTACACCTTC. Its translation: CASSFRPGQGDSYGYTF.

V is TRBV7-3 and J is TRBJ2-7; 9 positions match TRBD1. CDR1 is SGHTA and CDR2 is FQGTGA in the germline V gene. The V segment lost 5 bases and the J segment 3 bases; nucleotides outside the gene matches: 5. The CDR3 consists of 14 residues. CDR3 bases: TGTGCCAGCAGCCCCACAGGGGGCAACTACGAGCAGTACTTC. It translates to CASSPTGGNYEQYF. Variable domain in full (rest from reference TRBV7-3 and TRBJ2-7): GAGVSQTPSNKVTEKGKYVELRCDPISGHTALYWYRQSLGQGPEFLIYFQGTGAADDSGLPNDRFFAVRPEGSVSTLKIQRTERGDSAVYLCASSPTGGNYEQYFGPGTRLTVT.